This T cell receptor beta chain was recovered during a study of CD8 T cells in Susac syndrome. V gave up 4 bases and J gave up 4 bases; unmatched junction bases: 4. Germline CDR1 SQVTM, CDR2 ANQGSEA. The CDR3 has 13 residues. This clonotype was picked up a small number of times. After extraction with the RNeasy kit, about 0.45 to 1 ug of the RNA was reverse transcribed using random hexamers. TCRdb processed the immunoSEQ multiplex PCR reads anew with MiXCR; each CDR3 protein has one entry. The sample lists approximately 90,000 distinct CDR3 sequences; about 93% were seen once. In blood CD8+ and CD4+ T cells, TCR beta underwent sequencing. Controls were healthy donors (matched for age and sex). The CD8+ and CD4+ T cells were isolated magnetically using a negative isolation approach, whereas the TEMRA cells were enriched by FACS.

The chain uses TRBV29-1 and TRBJ2-3, with TRBD2 matching over 8 bases. The material sequenced was CD8+ T cells from PBMCs. The clonotype comes from a human donor in good health. The CDR3 here is CSVVGTRADTQYF. CDR3 bases: TGCAGCGTTGTTGGGACTAGGGCAGATACGCAGTATTTT.